This T cell receptor beta chain was observed in a study of T cell responses to AZD1222 COVID-19 vaccine. Overall study findings and caveats: Possibly, clonal diversity was underestimated; donors were largely white British and included more females.

In regard to this clone: Its antigen is still unknown.

The table came from immunoSEQ multiplex PCR; TCRdb's copy has only in-frame clones and leaves some out. The data contain about 150,000 clones, roughly 90% of them singletons. Trimming pared 6 bases from V and 1 base from J, leaving 11 bases between. There are 14 residues in the CDR3. Germline values: CDR1 SGHTA, CDR2 FQGNSA. Sequencing was performed on peripheral blood, taken on day 0 of AZD1222 vaccination. V is TRBV7-2 and J is TRBJ2-3, with D unresolved. The clonotype comes from an adult in good health. CDR3 DNA: TGTGCCAGCAGAAGGCGGAGTGGCACAGATACGCAGTATTTT. It specifies CASRRRSGTDTQYF.